Given below is one T cell receptor beta chain in context. This sample was taken from a study of blood T cells in healthy people across ages. CDR1 is SEHNR, CDR2 FQNEAQ, per germline (reference sequence). J gave up 6 bases and V 3 bases, and 11 bases lay outside the gene matches. This CDR3 has 16 residues. It was with a sample-barcoded 5' primer and a J-beta primer mix that a second PCR of about 6 to 12 cycles was run. TCRdb independently ran MiXCR on the 5' RACE reads; one entry per CDR3 protein. Among more than 1,400,000 distinct CDR3 sequences listed, 42% were seen once. The TCR sequence derives from a woman between 18 and 30 years old in good health. Specimen: blood. The chain combines TRBV7-9 with TRBJ2-1; 7 nucleotides match TRBD2. CDR3 in DNA: TGTGCCAGCAGCTTCAGGTTAGGGACTACTGGCAATGAGCAGTTCTTC. Translating gives CASSFRLGTTGNEQFF.